This TCR beta chain was recorded in a study of OX40 agonist ivuxolimab in advanced cancers. As for the study in general: While on treatment, patients had intravenous ivuxolimab at 0.01 to 10 mg/kg every 2 weeks. Partial responses were achieved by three patients, of whom one had hepatocellular carcinoma and two had cutaneous melanoma. Notes on the study in general: People who partly responded at 0.1-3.0 mg/kg had some of the least clonal expansion seen. Certain nonresponders additionally had low normalized T-cell clonal expansion.

A word on this clone: Its antigen is not known.

The V segment lost 4 bases and the J segment 6 bases; nucleotides outside the gene matches: 0. Germline-derived CDR1 and CDR2 are SQVTM and ANQGSEA. The CDR3 spans 12 residues. Repertoires were generated with immunoSEQ multiplex PCR, while TCRdb's copy carries only in-frame clones and drops some. The table shows around 21,000 clones, with approximately 83% occurring only once. The receptor was isolated from an adult with an advanced solid tumor such as melanoma, head and neck, liver or kidney cancer. The chain combines TRBV29-1 with TRBJ2-7; TRBD2 aligns across 13 bases. The starting material was CD4+ or CD8+ T cells sorted from blood, obtained in a trial of the OX40 agonist ivuxolimab. CDR3 protein: CSVGTSGSEQYF. DNA for the CDR3: TGCAGCGTTGGGACTAGCGGGAGCGAGCAGTACTTC.